The 7 T cell receptor beta chains presented below share a single source sample, sequenced in a study of blood T cell repertoires in COVID-19 (dated by TCRdb to 2020 to 2022). Libraries were constructed by the immunoSEQ multiplex PCR assay. This immuneACCESS table, as held by TCRdb, lists in-frame sequences with V and J called but not all clones. Of the missing ones, under half trace to an unresolved V gene in checked studies; the others have no known cause. Present in this sample are around 150,000 clones, 75% to 80% of which were seen just once. About 2.9% of the sample belongs to the ten largest clones. The sequenced sample consisted of PBMCs or T cells enriched from blood (not recorded which). The receptors come from a woman aged 45-65 years who had recovered from COVID-19.

The genes are TRBV6-5 and TRBJ2-5, with D perhaps TRBD1 (6 bases). The CDR3 is made up of 16 amino acids. Between the trimmed V and J ends, which lost 0 bases and 5 bases, there was a span of 16 bases. Germline values: CDR1 MNHEY, CDR2 SVGAGI. The CDR3 DNA reads as TGTGCCAGCAGTTACTCAGGGCAGGGGTTCGGTGAGACCCAGTACTTC. Translation: CASSYSGQGFGETQYF.

The rearrangement uses TRBV11-2 and TRBJ1-1; D may be TRBD1 (5 bases). The germline V and J ends were trimmed by 3 bases and 1 base, with 12 bases remaining between them. This CDR3 is 15 amino acids long. CDR1 and CDR2 (germline): SGHAT, FQNNGV. CDR3 sequence: CASSFSGWGNTEAFF. In nucleotides, the CDR3 is TGTGCCAGCAGCTTCTCAGGGTGGGGGAACACTGAAGCTTTCTTT.

Only a few counts were recorded for this clone. This sequence joins TRBV28 and TRBJ1-1, with a tentative D call TRBD1 (6 bases). Germline lookup yields CDR1 MDHEN and CDR2 SYDVKM. CDR3 size: 14 residues. Deletions cut 7 bases from V and 1 base from J, with 13 bases between. The CDR3 is CASTRQATNTEAFF. CDR3 DNA: TGTGCCAGCACTCGACAGGCGACGAACACTGAAGCTTTCTTT.

The rearrangement joins TRBV12-3 or TRBV12-4 to TRBJ1-1; D perhaps matches TRBD1 (5 bases). This CDR3 has 13 residues. With 5 bases removed from V and 5 bases from J, the gap between germline ends came to 12 bases. The DNA of the CDR3 is TGTGCCAGCAGTATCTGGGGGAGGACTGAAGCTTTCTTT. The encoded protein is CASSIWGRTEAFF.

The chain is built from TRBV24-1 and TRBJ2-1, with 12 bases lining up with TRBD1. Germline V gene data show CDR1 as KGHDR and CDR2 as SFDVKD. The CDR3 totals 14 residues. Trimming removed 8 bases from V and 8 bases from J; junction bases left unmatched: 6. This CDR3 is CATKGQGAPHEQFF. As DNA, the CDR3 is TGTGCCACCAAGGGACAGGGGGCCCCTCATGAGCAGTTCTTC.

The V call is TRBV11-2, the J call TRBJ2-5; 9 positions match TRBD2. This CDR3 spans 16 amino acids. In germline, CDR1 is SGHAT, CDR2 FQNNGV. V shed 5 bases, J shed 3 bases, and the junction held 10 bases outside the gene matches. The CDR3 loop is CASSTSSGAGEETQYF. CDR3 bases: TGTGCCAGCAGCACATCTAGCGGGGCGGGGGAAGAGACCCAGTACTTC.

The table lists this clone with a few counts. The chain links TRBV27 to TRBJ2-5, with TRBD2 matching 8 bases. The germline V gene encodes CDR1 MNHEY and CDR2 SMNVEV (reference sequence). CDR3 length: 13 amino acids. V lost 3 bases and J lost 5; bases outside the gene matches: 2. This CDR3 reads CASSFSSGETQYF. The CDR3 nucleotides read TGTGCCAGCAGTTTCTCTAGCGGGGAGACCCAGTACTTC.